This TCR beta chain was identified in a study of cytomegalovirus exposure and HLA in healthy donors. On the study more broadly: Later, an analysis reported that the 130 or so validation repertoires had used the same platform as the roughly 660 first-cohort repertoires. Study-level points and caveats: The TCR clusters that emerged in the first cohort tended, a later analysis found, to co-occur in the 120 or so validation repertoires.

Method: immunoSEQ multiplex PCR; TCRdb's copy keeps in-frame clones and lacks some. The data hold under 300,000 clones, with around 88% observed a single time. A remark on this clone: What it binds is not known.

The receptor comes from a woman between 25 and 40 years old in good health and CMV-seropositive. Material: PBMCs.

This CDR3 reads CASSYNRESLETQYF. In nucleotides, the CDR3 is TGTGCCAGCAGTTATAATCGGGAGAGTCTGGAGACCCAGTACTTC. The V gene is TRBV6-5, the J gene TRBJ2-5, with TRBD2 as a possible D gene (6 bases). Germline CDR1 reads MNHEY; CDR2 reads SVGAGI. The CDR3 is made up of 15 amino acids. Trimming shortened V by 3 bases and J by 5 bases, and 16 bases separated the two germline ends.